Below are 26 T cell receptor beta chains sequenced from a single sample in a study of shared clonotypes between healthy human individuals. Some clones are missing from TCRdb's copy, which holds only in-frame ones; the method was immunoSEQ multiplex PCR. The sample consists of around 600,000 clones, approximately 96% of them appearing once. It was CD45RO-negative cells, positively selected for CCR7, that made up naive CD8 cells, with terminally differentiated effector memory CD45RA+ cells excluded. Sequencing was done on a sample of naive CD8+ T cells sorted from blood. The origin of the receptors is a woman aged 30 to 39 in good health.

The rearrangement joins TRBV27 to TRBJ2-1, with D possibly being TRBD1 (6 bases). Trimming took off 3 bases at V and 6 bases at J, with 9 bases between the two ends. Germline CDR1 and CDR2: MNHEY and SMNVEV (reference sequence). The CDR3 has 13 amino acids. CDR3 in amino acids: CASSFSGVNEQFF. The DNA of the CDR3 is TGTGCCAGCAGTTTCTCAGGGGTCAATGAGCAGTTCTTC.

The gene calls are TRBV4-2 and TRBJ2-3; tentative D call: TRBD1 (6 bases). Per the germline V gene, CDR1 is LGHNA and CDR2 is YNFKEQ. The CDR3 has 16 amino acids. Trimming took 3 bases from V and 6 from J, leaving 19 bases between them. The CDR3 here is CASSHAWAGESDTQYF. As DNA, the CDR3 is TGTGCCAGCAGCCACGCGTGGGCAGGGGAGTCGGATACGCAGTATTTT.

CDR3 loop: CASSLVSSGNEQFF. In DNA form, the CDR3 reads TGTGCCAGCAGCTTAGTCTCTAGCGGCAATGAGCAGTTCTTC. The chain is built from TRBV11-2 and TRBJ2-1; 7 bases are a match to TRBD2. Trimming removed 1 base from V and 6 bases from J; junction bases left unmatched: 3. Germline CDR1 is SGHAT and CDR2 is FQNNGV. This CDR3 has 14 amino acids.

The chain employs TRBV19 and TRBJ2-1; 9 bases align to TRBD2. The germline V gene has CDR1 LNHDA and CDR2 SQIVND (reference sequence). The CDR3 spans 14 residues. V lost 6 bases, J lost 6 bases, and 6 bases stayed unmatched. CDR3 residues: CASRALAGLNEQFF. DNA of the CDR3: TGTGCCAGTAGAGCGCTAGCGGGACTCAATGAGCAGTTCTTC.

The chain combines TRBV7-9 with TRBJ2-1; the D is unclear. V lost 4 bases to trimming and J lost 1 base, with 17 bases between them. This CDR3 contains 17 residues. CDR1 SEHNR and CDR2 FQNEAQ come from the germline V gene (reference sequence). The CDR3 protein is CASSYPTTGASYNEQFF. The DNA for the CDR3 is TGTGCCAGCAGCTATCCGACCACTGGAGCATCCTACAATGAGCAGTTCTTC.

This chain links TRBV15 with TRBJ2-3, with D possibly matching TRBD2 (6 bases). The CDR3 runs 14 residues. Per germline, CDR1 LNHNV and CDR2 YYDKDF (reference sequence). Trimming removed 8 bases at V and 2 bases at J, with 14 bases between. The CDR3: CATGSGTTTDTQYF. The CDR3, as DNA: TGTGCCACCGGTAGCGGAACCACCACAGATACGCAGTATTTT.

This clone was counted once. V is TRBV7-6 and J is TRBJ2-7; perhaps TRBD1 as D (6 bases). V lost 3 bases and J lost 6, with 12 bases in between. The germline gives CDR1 SGHVS, CDR2 FNYEAQ. The length of the CDR3 is 13 residues. This chain's CDR3 is CASSLGTFLEQYF. The CDR3 DNA follows: TGTGCCAGCAGCTTGGGGACATTCCTCGAGCAGTACTTC.

V usage is TRBV27 and J usage is TRBJ2-7, with 7 bases that match TRBD2. Germline values: CDR1 MNHEY, CDR2 SMNVEV (reference sequence). The CDR3 has 16 residues. J lost 5 bases, V lost 1 base, and 11 bases had no gene match. Written as DNA, the CDR3 is TGTGCCAGCAGTTTATTGGCTAGCGGCCCCCGCCACGAGCAGTACTTC. Translating gives CASSLLASGPRHEQYF.

The chain employs TRBV5-1 and TRBJ2-7, with 7 bases fitting TRBD1. CDR1 is SGHRS, CDR2 YFSETQ, per germline. Trimming at V came to 4 bases and at J to 3 bases, leaving 7 bases not matched to a gene. This CDR3 contains 14 residues. CDR3 sequence: CASSKDGTDYEQYF. The CDR3 coding sequence is TGCGCCAGCAGCAAAGACGGGACAGACTACGAGCAGTACTTC.

V usage is TRBV5-6 and J usage is TRBJ2-1; TRBD2 aligns across 14 bases. Per the germline V gene, CDR1 is SGHDT and CDR2 is YYEEEE. Germline trimming cut 4 bases from V and 7 bases from J; bases unmatched to any gene: 7. The CDR3 sequence is 16 residues long. DNA of the CDR3: TGTGCCAGCAGCCTGGGACTAGCGGGAGTATGGAATGAGCAGTTCTTC. This codes for CASSLGLAGVWNEQFF.

This clone was picked up one time. This rearrangement joins TRBV27 to TRBJ2-1; tentative D call: TRBD2 (6 bases). The V gene's germline CDR1 is MNHEY and CDR2 SMNVEV (reference sequence). This CDR3 has 16 residues. V was trimmed by 7 bases and J by 3 bases, leaving 19 bases between them. The CDR3 sequence is CASTLSWVGGYNEQFF. DNA of the CDR3: TGTGCCAGCACTCTTTCGTGGGTCGGGGGCTACAATGAGCAGTTCTTC.

This chain joins TRBV7-2 and TRBJ2-3; D might be TRBD2 (5 bases). Germline CDR1 is SGHTA and CDR2 is FQGNSA. The CDR3 runs 18 residues. V was cut by 0 bases and J by 4 bases, with 20 bases left in between. In DNA, the CDR3 is TGTGCCAGCAGCTTAGCAGGGCCGCTCCGGGGTTACGCAGATACGCAGTATTTT. This gives the protein CASSLAGPLRGYADTQYF. Full variable domain (missing parts from reference TRBV7-2 and TRBJ2-3): GAGVSQSPSNKVTEKGKDVELRCDPISGHTALYWYRQSLGQGLEFLIYFQGNSAPDKSGLPSDRFSAERTGGSVSTLTIQRTQQEDSAVYLCASSLAGPLRGYADTQYFGPGTRLTVL.

This chain uses TRBV28 with TRBJ1-1; maybe TRBD1 (5 bases). V was clipped by 7 bases and J by 0 bases, with 18 bases between them. The CDR3 has 16 amino acids. The germline CDR1 and CDR2 sequences are MDHEN and SYDVKM. The CDR3 sequence is CASTIFPREMNTEAFF. CDR3 sequence (DNA): TGTGCCAGCACGATATTCCCCAGGGAAATGAACACTGAAGCTTTCTTT.

The V and J genes are TRBV28 and TRBJ1-1, with 8 bases that match TRBD1. Per the germline V gene, CDR1 is MDHEN and CDR2 is SYDVKM. The CDR3 sequence is 14 residues long. V trimming: 5 bases; J trimming: 5 bases; junction bases outside the gene matches: 7. CDR3 protein: CASSHRTGKTEAFF. CDR3 in DNA: TGTGCCAGCAGTCACAGGACAGGGAAAACTGAAGCTTTCTTT. Full variable domain (missing parts from reference TRBV28 and TRBJ1-1): DVKVTQSSRYLVKRTGEKVFLECVQDMDHENMFWYRQDPGLGLRLIYFSYDVKMKEKGDIPEGYSVSREKKERFSLILESASTNQTSMYLCASSHRTGKTEAFFGQGTRLTVV.

This chain connects TRBV7-3 to TRBJ2-7; TRBD1 agrees at 11 bases. V was pared by 4 bases and J by 5 bases, with 7 bases of the junction left unmatched. Germline V gene sequence: CDR1 SGHTA, CDR2 FQGTGA. The CDR3 extends over 15 amino acids. Here the CDR3 DNA reads TGTGCCAGCAGCTCTACCGGGACAGGGGGAGACGAGCAGTACTTC. Its translation: CASSSTGTGGDEQYF.

This sequence joins TRBV10-3 and TRBJ2-7, with TRBD1 matching over 9 bases. Germline CDR1 ENHRY, CDR2 SYGVKD. V trimming: 10 bases; J trimming: 6 bases; junction bases outside the gene matches: 10. The CDR3 spans 13 residues. This chain's CDR3 is CAKTPGQGSEQYF. CDR3 in DNA: TGTGCCAAAACCCCGGGACAGGGATCCGAGCAGTACTTC.

The chain combines TRBV5-1 with TRBJ1-4, with 7 bases aligning to TRBD1. The length of the CDR3 is 14 residues. The ends lost 3 bases at V and 3 bases at J; junction bases unmatched: 2. The germline CDR1 and CDR2 sequences are SGHRS and YFSETQ. CDR3 nucleotides: TGCGCCAGCAGCTCGGGACAGTCTAATGAAAAACTGTTTTTT. Residues: CASSSGQSNEKLFF. Full variable domain (outside the CDR3, taken from reference TRBV5-1 and TRBJ1-4): KAGVTQTPRYLIKTRGQQVTLSCSPISGHRSVSWYQQTPGQGLQFLFEYFSETQRNKGNFPGRFSGRQFSNSRSEMNVSTLELGDSALYLCASSSGQSNEKLFFGSGTQLSVL.

The chain uses TRBV13 and TRBJ1-5; tentatively, D is TRBD1 (5 bases). The V gene's germline CDR1 is PRHDT and CDR2 FYEKMQ (reference sequence). V was clipped by 3 bases and J by 1 base, with 7 bases between them. CDR3 size: 14 residues. The CDR3 coding sequence is TGTGCCAGCAGCTTTCAGGGAAGCAATCAGCCCCAGCATTTT. Protein sequence: CASSFQGSNQPQHF.

This clone was seen only a few times. The chain joins TRBV2 to TRBJ1-2; 7 bases are shared with TRBD1. The CDR3 totals 13 residues. After removal of 9 bases from V and 3 bases from J, the junction contained 7 bases not matched to a gene. The germline V gene has CDR1 SNHLY and CDR2 FYNNEI. CDR3 DNA: TGTGCCAGAATAGACAGGGAGGACTATGGCTACACCTTC. It specifies CARIDREDYGYTF.

V gene TRBV15 combines with J gene TRBJ1-3; D is undetermined. The V and J ends lost 0 bases and 1 base respectively, with 10 bases between them. Germline V lookup: CDR1 LNHNV, CDR2 YYDKDF (reference sequence). The CDR3 has 16 residues. This CDR3 reads CATSRDSFGSGNTIYF. The CDR3 DNA reads TGTGCCACCAGCAGAGATTCATTTGGTTCTGGAAACACCATATATTTT. Full variable domain (missing parts from reference TRBV15 and TRBJ1-3): DAMVIQNPRYQVTQFGKPVTLSCSQTLNHNVMYWYQQKSSQAPKLLFHYYDKDFNNEADTPDNFQSRRPNTSFCFLDIRSPGLGDTAMYLCATSRDSFGSGNTIYFGEGSWLTVV.

The chain couples TRBV5-6 to TRBJ2-1, with D uncertain. Trimming pared 4 bases from V and 2 bases from J, leaving 13 bases between. CDR1 and CDR2 (germline): SGHDT, YYEEEE. This CDR3 has 15 residues. The CDR3 DNA sequence: TGTGCCAGCAGCCCCCCTCCAAGCACCTACAATGAGCAGTTCTTC. Translating it yields CASSPPPSTYNEQFF. Using reference TRBV5-6 and TRBJ2-1 for the parts outside the CDR3, the full variable domain is DAGVTQSPTHLIKTRGQQVTLRCSPKSGHDTVSWYQQALGQGPQFIFQYYEEEERQRGNFPDRFSGHQFPNYSSELNVNALLLGDSALYLCASSPPPSTYNEQFFGPGTRLTVL.

The chain combines TRBV6-6 with TRBJ2-3; possible D gene TRBD1, 5 bases. V lost 2 bases and J lost 1, with 10 bases in between. The CDR3 consists of 15 residues. Germline CDR1 and CDR2: MNHNY and SVGAGI (reference sequence). The CDR3 sequence: CASSYTEGGTDTQYF. The CDR3, as DNA: TGTGCCAGCAGTTACACTGAAGGGGGCACAGATACGCAGTATTTT.

The chain combines TRBV19 with TRBJ1-5; D gene ambiguous. CDR1 is LNHDA, CDR2 SQIVND, per germline (reference sequence). The CDR3 contains 12 residues. V dropped 3 bases and J dropped 7 bases, with 7 bases sitting between them. The CDR3, as DNA: TGTGCCAGTAGTATCACGGAGCAGCCCCAGCATTTT. Encoded protein: CASSITEQPQHF.

CDR3 in amino acids: CASSLVRGRLIQYF. The CDR3 DNA reads as TGCGCCAGCAGCTTGGTTCGTGGCAGGTTAATTCAGTACTTC. The chain is built from TRBV5-1 and TRBJ2-4; no reliable D call. V was shortened by 0 bases and J by 10 bases, with 14 bases between the two germline ends. CDR3 size: 14 residues. Germline V gene sequence: CDR1 SGHRS, CDR2 YFSETQ.

The V call is TRBV25-1, the J call TRBJ2-1, with a possible D match to TRBD1 (7 bases). Germline lookup yields CDR1 MGHDK and CDR2 SYGVNS. V was trimmed by 4 bases and J by 6 bases, leaving 16 bases between them. This CDR3 comprises 15 residues. CDR3 loop: CASSGQGLGINEQFF. In nucleotides, the CDR3 is TGTGCCAGCAGTGGACAGGGACTGGGGATCAATGAGCAGTTCTTC. The full variable domain, completed using reference TRBV25-1 and TRBJ2-1, is EADIYQTPRYLVIGTGKKITLECSQTMGHDKMYWYQQDPGMELHLIHYSYGVNSTEKGDLSSESTVSRIRTEHFPLTLESARPSHTSQYLCASSGQGLGINEQFFGPGTRLTVL.

The V call is TRBV28, the J call TRBJ1-2; D ambiguous. Trimming stripped 3 bases from V and 2 bases from J, with 16 bases between. The CDR3 covers 16 residues. Germline CDR1 MDHEN, CDR2 SYDVKM. This CDR3 is CASSFLNYERNYGYTF. CDR3 in DNA: TGTGCCAGCAGTTTCCTCAACTACGAACGAAACTATGGCTACACCTTC.